The source of this T cell receptor beta chain is a study of T cell changes during pregnancy in multiple sclerosis. V lost 2 bases and J 4 bases, leaving 18 bases between the germline ends. In germline, CDR1 is SGHVS, CDR2 FQNEAQ. The CDR3 is 17 amino acids. The table came from immunoSEQ multiplex PCR; TCRdb's copy has only in-frame clones and leaves some out. This table has some 27,000 clones, about nine tenths appearing once. The material sequenced was CD4+ T cells from peripheral blood mononuclear cells, taken in the first trimester of pregnancy. This clonotype was sampled from a female donor in good health, enrolled as a control in a pregnancy study. The rearrangement links TRBV7-8 to TRBJ2-1; maybe TRBD2 (7 bases). The CDR3 spells CASSLLGAGAQYNEQFF. Written as DNA, the CDR3 is TGTGCCAGCAGCTTATTGGGGGCGGGGGCCCAGTACAATGAGCAGTTCTTC.